This T cell receptor (beta chain) is from a study of PD-L1 blockade in urothelial cancer. This clone was found a few times. The time point: pretreatment peripheral blood. This table comes from immunoSEQ multiplex PCR, and its TCRdb copy is limited to in-frame clones, with some not included. The top ten clones hold 1% to 1.5% of a sample with about 55,000 clones, roughly 84% of them seen once. Germline loops: CDR1 LNHDA, CDR2 SQIVND (reference sequence). This CDR3 comprises 12 residues. The V gene lost 5 bases and the J gene lost 3 bases, with 8 bases spanning the gap. Sequencing used PBMCs, obtained around atezolizumab (anti-PD-L1) treatment. The source is a middle-aged man with urothelial cancer. This chain joins TRBV19 and TRBJ2-7, with D unclear. CDR3 bases: TGTGCCAGTAGTGGCAGAAACTACGAGCAGTACTTC. Translated, it gives CASSGRNYEQYF.